Following are 25 T cell receptor beta chains from one sample sequenced in a study of OX40 agonist ivuxolimab in advanced cancers. Only in-frame clones appear in the TCRdb table, and some are missing; sequencing was by immunoSEQ multiplex PCR. Of about 43,000 clones listed, around 85% are singletons. Sequenced material: CD4+ or CD8+ T cells sorted from blood, taken in a trial of the OX40 agonist ivuxolimab. These receptors came from an adult with an advanced solid tumor such as melanoma, head and neck, liver or kidney cancer.

For the CDR3, the DNA is TGTGCCAGCAGTTACACACAGGGAAACTATGGCTACACCTTC. Translating gives CASSYTQGNYGYTF. V usage is TRBV6-5 and J usage is TRBJ1-2, with D tentatively TRBD1 (6 bases). This CDR3 comprises 14 residues. CDR1 is MNHEY and CDR2 is SVGAGI in the germline V gene. V lost 2 bases, J lost 2 bases, and 9 bases lay in between.

V and J are TRBV7-9 and TRBJ1-4; 8 bases line up with TRBD1. Per germline, CDR1 SEHNR and CDR2 FQNEAQ (reference sequence). Trimming removed 5 bases from V and 3 bases from J; junction bases left unmatched: 5. The CDR3 has 15 residues. CDR3 sequence: CASSTTGASNEKLFF. The CDR3 DNA is TGTGCCAGCAGCACGACAGGGGCCTCTAATGAAAAACTGTTTTTT.

The chain uses TRBV9 and TRBJ1-2, with D unresolved. The CDR3 runs to 12 residues. V was cut by 4 bases and J by 1 base, with 5 bases left in between. The germline V gene encodes CDR1 SGDLS and CDR2 YYNGEE. CDR3 nucleotides: TGTGCCAGCAGCCTAAATAACTATGGCTACACCTTC. Amino acid sequence: CASSLNNYGYTF.

This chain connects TRBV28 to TRBJ2-2; the D call may be TRBD1 or TRBD2 (6 bases each). The CDR3 consists of 13 residues. Germline-derived CDR1 and CDR2 are MDHEN and SYDVKM. Trimming shortened V by 6 bases and J by 8 bases, and 13 bases separated the two germline ends. CDR3 DNA sequence: TGTGCCAGCAGCTGGGGGGCCCCAGGGGAGCTGTTTTTT. This translates into CASSWGAPGELFF.

The rearrangement joins TRBV9 to TRBJ2-7; D is undetermined. Germline-derived CDR1 and CDR2 are SGDLS and YYNGEE. Trimming removed 0 bases from V and 5 bases from J, with 3 bases in between. This CDR3 comprises 11 residues. CDR3 DNA: TGTGCCAGCAGCGTAGCTAACGAGCAGTACGTC. Residues: CASSVANEQYV.

The chain uses TRBV19 and TRBJ2-2; D is possibly TRBD1 (6 bases). The germline CDR1 and CDR2 sequences are LNHDA and SQIVND (reference sequence). The CDR3 runs 13 residues. V was clipped by 11 bases and J by 6 bases, with 16 bases between them. CDR3 sequence: CAGRTGIAGELFF. The CDR3 nucleotides read TGTGCCGGGAGAACAGGGATCGCCGGGGAGCTGTTTTTT.

The chain recombines TRBV9 with TRBJ2-1; 7 bases fit TRBD2. Trimming removed 0 bases from V and 5 bases from J; junction bases left unmatched: 14. This CDR3 has 18 amino acids. Per germline, CDR1 SGDLS and CDR2 YYNGEE. The CDR3 region is CASSVATMGRAWNNEQFF. CDR3 in DNA: TGTGCCAGCAGCGTAGCTACGATGGGGAGGGCTTGGAACAATGAGCAGTTCTTC.

The chain combines TRBV7-9 with TRBJ2-1; no clear D gene. V was shortened by 1 base and J by 4 bases, with 11 bases between the two germline ends. Germline V CDR1 and CDR2: SEHNR, FQNEAQ (reference sequence). The CDR3 extends over 15 amino acids. The CDR3 DNA sequence: TGTGCCAGCAGCTTAGGGGCGGACCAGTACAATGAGCAGTTCTTC. This gives the protein CASSLGADQYNEQFF.

The J gene is TRBJ2-7, the V gene TRBV15; D might be TRBD1 (6 bases). The V gene's germline CDR1 is LNHNV and CDR2 YYDKDF (reference sequence). Trimming took 4 bases from V and 4 from J, leaving 14 bases between them. This CDR3 region has 14 residues. CDR3 in DNA: TGTGCCACCAGCACAGGCTGGGACAAGTACGAGCAGTACGTC. Its protein product is CATSTGWDKYEQYV.

The rearrangement uses TRBV2 and TRBJ2-7; D remains unclear. Germline CDR1 SNHLY, CDR2 FYNNEI. The CDR3 has 13 residues. V was cut by 7 bases and J by 4 bases, with 14 bases left in between. The DNA of the CDR3 is TGTGCCAGCAAAGTGGAGAAACTATACGAGCAGTACTTC. Translating it yields CASKVEKLYEQYF. The full variable domain, rest sourced from reference TRBV2 and TRBJ2-7, is EPEVTQTPSHQVTQMGQEVILRCVPISNHLYFYWYRQILGQKVEFLVSFYNNEISEKSEIFDDQFSVERPDGSNFTLKIRSTKLEDSAMYFCASKVEKLYEQYFGPGTRLTVT.

This clone was picked up a small number of times. J is TRBJ2-2 and V is TRBV18; D not resolved. The V end was cut by 0 bases, the J end by 6 bases, with 8 bases between. The CDR3 totals 14 residues. The germline gives CDR1 KGHSH, CDR2 LQKENI. This CDR3 is CASSPPTGAGELFF. The CDR3 coding sequence is TGTGCCAGCTCACCACCGACGGGCGCCGGGGAGCTGTTTTTT.

The gene calls are TRBV7-9 and TRBJ2-7, with 7 bases matching TRBD1. Per the germline V gene, CDR1 is SEHNR and CDR2 is FQNEAQ (reference sequence). The J segment lost 6 bases and the V segment lost 5 bases, leaving 4 bases of the junction unmatched. This CDR3 is 12 amino acids long. CDR3 protein: CASSGDSVEQYV. The CDR3 nucleotides are TGTGCCAGCAGCGGGGACAGCGTCGAGCAGTACGTC.

The V gene is TRBV13, the J gene TRBJ2-5; D possibly uses TRBD1 or TRBD2 (5 bases each). The CDR3 runs to 15 residues. Trimming removed 3 bases at V and 2 bases at J, with 13 bases between. Germline loops: CDR1 PRHDT, CDR2 FYEKMQ (reference sequence). The CDR3 protein is CASSLLMGVQETQYF. CDR3 in DNA: TGTGCCAGCAGCTTGTTAATGGGGGTTCAAGAGACCCAGTACTTC.

The chain couples TRBV7-9 to TRBJ2-1; 7 bases match TRBD2. Germline V lookup: CDR1 SEHNR, CDR2 FQNEAQ (reference sequence). CDR3 size: 16 residues. The ends lost 2 bases at V and 5 bases at J; junction bases unmatched: 9. The CDR3 sequence is CASSLREGGPHNEQFF. The CDR3 nucleotides are TGTGCCAGCAGCTTAAGGGAGGGAGGGCCACACAATGAGCAGTTCTTC. The full variable domain, its missing parts supplied by reference TRBV7-9 and TRBJ2-1, is DTGVSQNPRHKITKRGQNVTFRCDPISEHNRLYWYRQTLGQGPEFLTYFQNEAQLEKSRLLSDRFSAERPKGSFSTLEIQRTEQGDSAMYLCASSLREGGPHNEQFFGPGTRLTVL.

The chain joins TRBV27 to TRBJ2-2; D is unclear. Between the trimmed V and J ends, which lost 3 bases and 4 bases, there was a span of 6 bases. The CDR3 is 13 amino acids. Germline CDR1 reads MNHEY; CDR2 reads SMNVEV (reference sequence). CDR3 in amino acids: CASSLGGTGELFF. The CDR3 nucleotides are TGTGCCAGCAGTTTGGGCGGCACCGGGGAGCTGTTTTTT.

The chain couples TRBV5-1 to TRBJ2-7; no reliable D call. Germline CDR1 SGHRS, CDR2 YFSETQ. CDR3 length: 15 residues. Trimming took 0 bases from V and 2 from J, leaving 12 bases between them. This CDR3 reads CASSLGQSLPYEQYF. The CDR3 nucleotides read TGCGCCAGCAGCTTGGGGCAGAGCCTTCCCTACGAGCAGTACTTC.

This clone turned up a few times. The CDR3 nucleotides read TGTGCCAGCTCAGGGACTGGAAACACCATATATTTT. Amino acid sequence: CASSGTGNTIYF. This sequence joins TRBV7-9 and TRBJ1-3, with D tentatively TRBD1 (5 bases). In germline, CDR1 is SEHNR, CDR2 FQNEAQ (reference sequence). The ends were cut back, 8 bases at V and 2 bases at J, with 7 bases in the middle. The CDR3 has 12 residues.

This sequence joins TRBV7-2 and TRBJ2-7; D might be TRBD1 or TRBD2, each matching 5 bases. CDR1 is SGHTA, CDR2 FQGNSA, per germline. The V end was cut by 7 bases, the J end by 0 bases, with 13 bases between. The CDR3 sequence is 14 residues long. CDR3 DNA: TGTGCCAGCACCTTTTGGGGGAGCTCCTACGAGCAGTACTTC. It encodes CASTFWGSSYEQYF.

The J gene is TRBJ1-5, the V gene TRBV5-1, with D tentatively TRBD1 (5 bases). The germline CDR1 and CDR2 sequences are SGHRS and YFSETQ. This CDR3 has 17 residues. The ends were cut back, 7 bases at V and 0 bases at J, with 20 bases in the middle. This CDR3 reads CASSIGGDLYSNQPQHF. The CDR3, as DNA: TGCGCCAGCTCAATCGGGGGAGACCTTTATAGCAATCAGCCCCAGCATTTT.

The chain employs TRBV28 and TRBJ2-2, with 8 bases fitting TRBD2. Germline values: CDR1 MDHEN, CDR2 SYDVKM. The CDR3 extends over 15 amino acids. Trimming at V came to 4 bases and at J to 7 bases, leaving 8 bases not matched to a gene. The CDR3 protein is CASSYSSGRIGELFF. The CDR3 DNA sequence: TGTGCCAGCAGTTATTCCAGCGGGAGAATCGGGGAGCTGTTTTTT.

The chain has TRBV10-2 and TRBJ1-4; TRBD1 aligns across 9 bases. V gave up 8 bases and J gave up 6 bases; unmatched junction bases: 7. CDR1 and CDR2 (germline): WSHSY, SAAADI. CDR3 length: 14 residues. The CDR3 DNA follows: TGCGCCAGCGTTCCGGGACAGGGAGATGAAAAACTGTTTTTT. Translating gives CASVPGQGDEKLFF.

The chain recombines TRBV18 with TRBJ2-7; 7 bases match TRBD1. CDR1 is KGHSH and CDR2 is LQKENI in the germline V gene. This CDR3 region has 15 residues. V was pared by 0 bases and J by 5 bases, with 7 bases of the junction left unmatched. The CDR3 nucleotides read TGTGCCAGCTCACCACCGGACAGGCCCCCCGACGAGCAGTACTTC. It specifies CASSPPDRPPDEQYF. The variable domain in full, completed from reference TRBV18 and TRBJ2-7, reads NAGVMQNPRHLVRRRGQEARLRCSPMKGHSHVYWYRQLPEEGLKFMVYLQKENIIDESGMPKERFSAEFPKEGPSILRIQQVVRGDSAAYFCASSPPDRPPDEQYFGPGTRLTVT.

The sample holds a few counts of this clone. This chain connects TRBV6-1 to TRBJ2-7, with no clear D. CDR3 size: 13 residues. From germline, CDR1 is MNHNS and CDR2 SASEGT. The V gene lost 0 bases and the J gene lost 4 bases, with 7 bases spanning the gap. CDR3 amino acids: CASSEAIRYEQYV. The CDR3 DNA is TGTGCCAGCAGTGAAGCAATCCGATACGAGCAGTACGTC.

Of note for this clone: The junction shows a germline mismatch at one end, possibly a read error. V usage is TRBV27 and J usage is TRBJ2-7, with TRBD2 matching over 8 bases. This CDR3 spans 15 amino acids. Germline CDR1 and CDR2: MNHEY and SMNVEV (reference sequence). CDR3 sequence: CASSLSGLAGYEQYF. The CDR3 nucleotides are TGTGCCAGCAGTCTATCCGGGCTAGCGGGCTACGAGCAGTACTTC.

The chain carries TRBV28 and TRBJ1-5; no clear D. This CDR3 spans 14 amino acids. V was pared by 5 bases and J by 6 bases, with 14 bases between. Germline CDR1 MDHEN, CDR2 SYDVKM. The DNA of the CDR3 is TGTGCCAGCAGTCCTTTAGATGGCGGTCAGCCCCAGCATTTT. It yields the protein CASSPLDGGQPQHF.